The 15 T cell receptor beta chains below were found in one sample sequenced in a study of cytomegalovirus exposure and HLA in healthy donors. The assay was immunoSEQ multiplex PCR, and TCRdb's table has in-frame clones only and misses some. The data show about 98,000 clones, with around 88% seen just once and approximately 4% held by the top ten. The sequenced material came from PBMCs. Source of these receptors: a young woman in good health and CMV-seronegative.

J is TRBJ1-6 and V is TRBV7-9, with 9 positions matching TRBD1. The V gene's germline CDR1 is SEHNR and CDR2 FQNEAQ (reference sequence). The CDR3 is made up of 15 amino acids. The J segment lost 5 bases and the V segment lost 5 bases, leaving 4 bases of the junction unmatched. The chain's CDR3 is CASSMTGGNNSPLHF. CDR3 coding DNA: TGTGCCAGCAGCATGACAGGGGGGAATAATTCACCCCTCCACTTT.

The chain links TRBV10-3 to TRBJ1-1; D is perhaps TRBD1 (5 bases). Germline V gene sequence: CDR1 ENHRY, CDR2 SYGVKD. Trimming shortened V by 0 bases and J by 7 bases, and 9 bases separated the two germline ends. This CDR3 has 13 residues. Here the CDR3 DNA reads TGTGCCATCAGTGAGTCGGGGCCAATTGAAGCTTTCTTT. Its protein product is CAISESGPIEAFF.

This sequence joins TRBV7-3 and TRBJ1-5; D is possibly TRBD1 (5 bases). The CDR3 covers 13 residues. Germline lookup yields CDR1 SGHTA and CDR2 FQGTGA. Trimming pared 5 bases from V and 11 bases from J, leaving 16 bases between. The CDR3 loop is CASSLEWGRTQHF. The CDR3 DNA reads as TGTGCCAGCAGCCTAGAGTGGGGGAGGACCCAGCATTTT.

On this clone itself: The junction shows a germline mismatch at one end, possibly a read error. The V and J genes are TRBV7-7 and TRBJ2-2; 12 bases match TRBD2. Germline V gives CDR1 SSHAT, CDR2 FNYEAQ (reference sequence). This CDR3 region has 15 residues. This CDR3 is CASRLTSGSIGELFF. In DNA, the CDR3 is TGTGCTAGCAGATTGACTAGCGGGAGTATCGGGGAGCTGTTTTTT.

Regarding this clone: The junction and the germline gene differ at one end; a read error may be behind it. The chain employs TRBV4-3 and TRBJ2-1; 9 bases agree with TRBD1. The germline CDR1 and CDR2 sequences are LGHNA and YSLEER. CDR3 length: 13 amino acids. The CDR3 reads CASSQGTGREIIF. The CDR3 nucleotides read TGCGCCAGCAGCCAGGGGACAGGGAGGGAGATAATCTTC.

The chain combines TRBV7-9 with TRBJ2-7; D is ambiguous. Trimming took off 3 bases at V and 5 bases at J, with 11 bases between the two ends. The CDR3 length is 13 residues. The V gene's germline CDR1 is SEHNR and CDR2 FQNEAQ (reference sequence). The DNA of the CDR3 is TGTGCCAGCAGCTTCATAGAGGTTGACGAGCAGTACTTC. It codes for CASSFIEVDEQYF.

This clone has a single count. This chain connects TRBV28 to TRBJ1-2, with a possible D match to TRBD1 (6 bases). Germline CDR1 and CDR2: MDHEN and SYDVKM. The V and J ends lost 3 bases and 1 base respectively, with 15 bases between them. This CDR3 region has 16 residues. The chain's CDR3 is CASSLGAGQSNYGYTF. The CDR3 DNA reads TGTGCCAGCAGTTTGGGAGCCGGACAGAGTAACTATGGCTACACCTTC.

The V call is TRBV4-2, the J call TRBJ1-1, with D unclear. Germline CDR1 LGHNA, CDR2 YNFKEQ. The CDR3 totals 13 residues. V lost 1 base, J lost 6 bases, and 9 bases lay in between. Here the CDR3 reads CASSQGGRAEAFF. DNA for the CDR3: TGTGCCAGCAGCCAAGGAGGGAGGGCTGAAGCTTTCTTT.

The chain recombines TRBV13 with TRBJ2-7, with 11 bases matching TRBD1. The CDR3 has 19 amino acids. Germline V gene sequence: CDR1 PRHDT, CDR2 FYEKMQ (reference sequence). J was trimmed by 2 bases and V by 2 bases; bases with no gene match: 14. The CDR3 sequence is CASSLIDYRDRGSAYEQYF. For the CDR3, the DNA is TGTGCCAGCAGCTTAATTGACTACCGGGACAGGGGGTCCGCCTACGAGCAGTACTTC.

The CDR3 reads CASSPQGAQGNEQFF. The CDR3 DNA reads TGTGCCAGCAGCCCTCAGGGTGCTCAGGGCAATGAGCAGTTCTTC. The chain has TRBV4-2 and TRBJ2-1; TRBD1 is a possible D gene (5 bases). The CDR3 length is 15 residues. V lost 4 bases and J lost 6, with 16 bases in between. Germline lookup yields CDR1 LGHNA and CDR2 YNFKEQ.

This clone was seen only once. The genes are TRBV11-3 and TRBJ2-7; no reliable D call. Germline V gives CDR1 SGHNT, CDR2 YENEEA. The CDR3 length is 13 residues. Trimming removed 5 bases from V and 5 bases from J, with 13 bases in between. The CDR3 nucleotides are TGTGCCAGCAGCCGCCAGAGCCGGGACGAGCAGTACTTC. Encoded protein: CASSRQSRDEQYF.

The rearrangement uses TRBV27 and TRBJ1-1; 7 bases align to TRBD1. Germline V CDR1 and CDR2: MNHEY, SMNVEV (reference sequence). V gave up 1 base and J gave up 1 base; unmatched junction bases: 3. The CDR3 contains 15 residues. Here the CDR3 DNA reads TGTGCCAGCAGTTTATTCGGGACAGCGAACACTGAAGCTTTCTTT. Protein sequence: CASSLFGTANTEAFF.

V is TRBV7-8 and J is TRBJ1-1, with D unresolved. The CDR3 is made up of 16 amino acids. Germline V gives CDR1 SGHVS, CDR2 FQNEAQ. V lost 5 bases and J lost 3, with 19 bases in between. In DNA form, the CDR3 reads TGTGCCAGCAGCGCCACTCTTTTAGGAGGTCACACTGAAGCTTTCTTT. Amino acid sequence: CASSATLLGGHTEAFF.

This chain links TRBV5-6 with TRBJ1-5; 9 nucleotides align to TRBD1. The CDR3 sequence is 15 residues long. V was clipped by 4 bases and J by 6 bases; unmatched bases: 8. In germline, CDR1 is SGHDT, CDR2 YYEEEE. For the CDR3, the DNA is TGTGCCAGCAGCCTGGGACAGGGTCCCGGTCAGCCCCAGCATTTT. Amino acids: CASSLGQGPGQPQHF.

The genes are TRBV5-1 and TRBJ2-2; D might be TRBD2 (6 bases). There are 15 residues in the CDR3. Germline V lookup: CDR1 SGHRS, CDR2 YFSETQ. Trimming removed 3 bases at V and 0 bases at J, with 9 bases between. The CDR3 nucleotides are TGCGCCAGCAGCTCGGGACTGTCGAACACCGGGGAGCTGTTTTTT. The encoded protein is CASSSGLSNTGELFF.